This is a list of T cell receptor beta chains from one sample in a study of blood T cells in healthy people across ages. TCRdb re-analysed the 5' RACE reads in MiXCR, keeping a single row per CDR3 protein. The sample includes 700,000 to 1,000,000 distinct CDR3 sequences, approximately 44% of them seen just once. The specimen was blood. These receptors all stem from a man in his 60s in good health. Both conserved end residues are part of each CDR3. A D gene is named only where the DNA matches it firmly. The size of a clone is reported for some rows only, either as once, few or many, or as a class for expanded clones.

D,V,J,size,DNA,CDR3
NA,TRBV7-2,TRBJ2-7,few,TGTGCCAGCAGCTTAGGGGGGACATCGAACTACGAGCAGTACTTC,CASSLGGTSNYEQYF
NA,TRBV7-2,TRBJ2-5,NA,TGTGCCAGCAGCTTTCAGAGGGGGTCCCAAGAGACCCAGTACTTC,CASSFQRGSQETQYF
NA,TRBV6-2/TRBV6-3,TRBJ1-5,NA,TGTGCCAGCAGTTACCTAAATGGGAATCAGCCCCAGCATTTT,CASSYLNGNQPQHF
TRBD2,TRBV3-1,TRBJ2-3,NA,TGTGCCAGCAGCCAAACCCCGGTACTAGCGGGAGGTCACACAGAGACGCAGTATTTT,CASSQTPVLAGGHTETQYF
NA,TRBV12-3/TRBV12-4,TRBJ1-1,NA,TGTGCCAGCAGTTTTAAAGGCCGTGACGGGGAAGCTTTCTTT,CASSFKGRDGEAFF
TRBD2,TRBV28,TRBJ2-3,once,TGTGCCAGCAGTTGGGCTCTGGGGAGAGCGGGGGGCCCTAGCACAGATACGCAGTATTTT,CASSWALGRAGGPSTDTQYF
NA,TRBV2,TRBJ2-5,NA,TGTGCCAGCACCGAAGGGTTCTCCCAAGAGACCCAGTACTTC,CASTEGFSQETQYF
NA,TRBV7-2,TRBJ2-7,NA,TGTGCCAGCAGCTCATGGGACCTAAACTCCTACGAGCAGTACTTC,CASSSWDLNSYEQYF
TRBD1,TRBV18,TRBJ1-5,NA,TGTGCCAGCTCACCGGACAGGACTCAGCCCCAGCATTTT,CASSPDRTQPQHF
NA,TRBV12-3/TRBV12-4,TRBJ2-2,many,TGTGCCAGCAGTTTACGCCGGGCGAACACCGGGGAGCTGTTTTTT,CASSLRRANTGELFF
TRBD1,TRBV7-9,TRBJ1-1,NA,TGTGCCAGCAGCCCACGGGGACAGGTGGGTGAAGCTTTCTTT,CASSPRGQVGEAFF
TRBD1,TRBV20-1,TRBJ2-5,few,TGCAGTGCCTTATACAGGGGGCGCCCCCAAGAGACCCAGTACTTC,CSALYRGRPQETQYF
NA,TRBV28,TRBJ2-3,NA,TGTGCCAGCAAACCTTCGGGACTCGGCCCATTCACAGATACGCAGTATTTT,CASKPSGLGPFTDTQYF
TRBD1,TRBV28,TRBJ1-2,NA,TGTGCCGAAAGCCCAGGGGGGATTGGGGGCTACACCTTC,CAESPGGIGGYTF
TRBD2,TRBV7-2,TRBJ2-2,many,TGTGCCAGCAGCTTAAAGTCTAGCGGCACCGGGGAGCTGTTTTTT,CASSLKSSGTGELFF
NA,TRBV7-2,TRBJ1-6,NA,TGTGCCAGCAGCTTGGGACAAGGGTTCGATTCACCCCTCCACTTT,CASSLGQGFDSPLHF
NA,TRBV2,TRBJ2-3,once,TGTGCCAGCAAAGAGGGGACAAACACAGATACGCAGTATTTT,CASKEGTNTDTQYF
NA,TRBV5-5,TRBJ2-1,once,TGTGCCAGCAGCTTTGCCGGGAGCTCCTACAATGAGCAGTTCTTC,CASSFAGSSYNEQFF
NA,TRBV7-8,TRBJ2-5,NA,TGTGCCAGCAGCCACCAACCCCTAAACGGAGAGACCCAGTACTTC,CASSHQPLNGETQYF
NA,TRBV29-1,TRBJ1-2,NA,TGCAGCGTTGAAGAGGGGATAGGGATTGGTGGTGGCTACACCTTC,CSVEEGIGIGGGYTF
NA,TRBV28,TRBJ2-1,few,TGTGCCAGCAGTGCTAGACTAGCAGGGGGAGGGCAGTTCTTC,CASSARLAGGGQFF
NA,TRBV4-3,TRBJ2-7,NA,TGCGCCAGCAGCCAGGGCCGGACTGGCTCCTACGAGCAGTACTTC,CASSQGRTGSYEQYF
TRBD1,TRBV6-5,TRBJ2-7,NA,TGTGCCAGCAGTCGACGAAACAGGGGGCGATCATACGAGCAGTACTTC,CASSRRNRGRSYEQYF
TRBD2,TRBV20-1,TRBJ2-1,few,TGCAGTGCTAGAGTACTAGCGGGGATGTACAATGAGCAGTTCTTC,CSARVLAGMYNEQFF
NA,TRBV20-1,TRBJ2-1,once,TGCAGTGCTCGAGGCCAGACTCCCAATGAGCAGTTCTTC,CSARGQTPNEQFF
NA,TRBV11-2,TRBJ2-3,NA,TGTGCCAGCAGCTTAAGGCGGGGAGCTCGCACAGATACGCAGTATTTT,CASSLRRGARTDTQYF
NA,TRBV7-2,TRBJ2-3,once,TGTGCCAGCAGCGCCCTCGGCCTTCGCACAGATACGCAGTATTTT,CASSALGLRTDTQYF
NA,TRBV9,TRBJ2-5,NA,TGTGCCAGCAGCGCTACCGGGACGGGAGTACGAGAGACCCAGTACTTC,CASSATGTGVRETQYF
TRBD1,TRBV28,TRBJ2-1,few,TGTGCCAGCACGGCCGGGACAGGGAATTACAATGAGCAGTTCTTC,CASTAGTGNYNEQFF
NA,TRBV29-1,TRBJ1-4,NA,TGCAGCGTGCACAGGGTCTCAAATGAAAAACCGTTTTTT,CSVHRVSNEKPFF
TRBD1,TRBV9,TRBJ2-3,NA,TGTGCCAGCAGCGCACAGGGGCATCCCCCAGATACGCAGTATTTT,CASSAQGHPPDTQYF
TRBD2,TRBV20-1,TRBJ2-7,NA,TGCAGTGCTTTAAGCGGGACTCCACCAGCGGGGGTCAAAGATTTGCCAATTTACGAGCAGTACTTC,CSALSGTPPAGVKDLPIYEQYF